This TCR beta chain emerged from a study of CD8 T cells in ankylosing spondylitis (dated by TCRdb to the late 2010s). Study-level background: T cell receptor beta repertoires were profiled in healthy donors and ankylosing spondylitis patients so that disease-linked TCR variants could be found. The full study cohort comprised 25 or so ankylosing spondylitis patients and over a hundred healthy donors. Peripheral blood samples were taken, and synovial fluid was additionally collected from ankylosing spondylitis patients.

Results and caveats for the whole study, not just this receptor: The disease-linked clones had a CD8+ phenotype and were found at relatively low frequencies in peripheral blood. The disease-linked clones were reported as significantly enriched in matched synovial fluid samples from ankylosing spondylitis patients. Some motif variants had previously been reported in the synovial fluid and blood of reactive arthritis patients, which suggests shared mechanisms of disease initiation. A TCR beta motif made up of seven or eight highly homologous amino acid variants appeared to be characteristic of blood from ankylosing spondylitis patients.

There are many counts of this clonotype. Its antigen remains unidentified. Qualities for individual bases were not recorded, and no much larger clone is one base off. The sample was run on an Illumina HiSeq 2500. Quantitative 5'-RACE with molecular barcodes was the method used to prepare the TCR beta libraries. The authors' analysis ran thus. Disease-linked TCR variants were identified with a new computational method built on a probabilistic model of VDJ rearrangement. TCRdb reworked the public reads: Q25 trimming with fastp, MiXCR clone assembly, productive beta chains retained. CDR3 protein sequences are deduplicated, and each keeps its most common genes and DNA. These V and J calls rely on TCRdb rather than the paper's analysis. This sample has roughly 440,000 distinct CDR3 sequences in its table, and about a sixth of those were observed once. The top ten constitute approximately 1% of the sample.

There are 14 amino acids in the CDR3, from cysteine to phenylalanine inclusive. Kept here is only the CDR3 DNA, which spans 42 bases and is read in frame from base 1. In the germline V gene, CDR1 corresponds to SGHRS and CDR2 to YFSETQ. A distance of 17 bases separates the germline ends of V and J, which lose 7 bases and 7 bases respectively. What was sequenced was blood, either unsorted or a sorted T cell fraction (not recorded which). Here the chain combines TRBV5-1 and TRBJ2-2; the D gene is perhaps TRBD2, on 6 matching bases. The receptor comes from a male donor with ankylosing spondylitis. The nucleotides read TGCGCCAGCGTCGGAGGGACGGCCGGCGGGGAGCTGTTTTTT. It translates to CASVGGTAGGELFF.